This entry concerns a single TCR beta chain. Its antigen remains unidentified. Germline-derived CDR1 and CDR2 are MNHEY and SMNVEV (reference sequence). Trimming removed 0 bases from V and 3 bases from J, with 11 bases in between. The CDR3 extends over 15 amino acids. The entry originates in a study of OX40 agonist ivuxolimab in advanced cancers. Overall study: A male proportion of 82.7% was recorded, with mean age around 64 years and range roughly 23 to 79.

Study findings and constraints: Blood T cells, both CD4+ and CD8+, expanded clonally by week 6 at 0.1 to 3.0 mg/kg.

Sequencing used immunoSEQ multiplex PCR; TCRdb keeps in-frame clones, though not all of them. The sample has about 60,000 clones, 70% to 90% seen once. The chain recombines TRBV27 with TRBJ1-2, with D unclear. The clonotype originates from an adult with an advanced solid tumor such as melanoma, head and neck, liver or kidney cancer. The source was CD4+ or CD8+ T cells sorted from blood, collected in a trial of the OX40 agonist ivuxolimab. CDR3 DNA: TGTGCCAGCAGTTTATCGCTTTGGGGTCACTATGGCTACACCTTC. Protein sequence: CASSLSLWGHYGYTF.